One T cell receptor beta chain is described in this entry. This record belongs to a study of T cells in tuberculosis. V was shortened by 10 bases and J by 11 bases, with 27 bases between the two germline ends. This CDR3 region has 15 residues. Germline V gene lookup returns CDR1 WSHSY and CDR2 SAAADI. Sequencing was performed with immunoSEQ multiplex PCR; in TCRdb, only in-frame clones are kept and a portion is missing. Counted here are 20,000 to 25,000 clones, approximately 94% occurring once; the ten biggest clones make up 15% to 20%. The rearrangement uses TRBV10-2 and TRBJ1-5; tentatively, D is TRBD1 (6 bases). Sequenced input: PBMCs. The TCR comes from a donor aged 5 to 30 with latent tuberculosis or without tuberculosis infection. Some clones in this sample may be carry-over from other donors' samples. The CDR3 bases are TGCGCCACCCTTGGGGGAGGGGGAGTCGAATCAACCCAGCATTTT. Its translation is CATLGGGGVESTQHF.